This note documents a single T cell receptor beta chain sequence. The data were taken from a study of T cell changes during pregnancy in multiple sclerosis. With V trimmed by 1 base and J by 9 bases, 8 bases remained unmatched. CDR1 MGHRA and CDR2 YSYEKL come from the germline V gene. The CDR3 runs 15 residues. Profiled with immunoSEQ multiplex PCR; TCRdb holds only in-frame clones, not every one. The data contain 90,000 to 150,000 clones, 93% of them seen just once; the ten biggest clones take up 6.2%. The receptor was derived from a female donor with multiple sclerosis, enrolled in a pregnancy study. The chain uses TRBV4-1 and TRBJ1-5; 8 nucleotides align to TRBD1. Source: peripheral blood, taken before pregnancy. The DNA of the CDR3 is TGCGCCAGCAGCCAAGGTCTACAGGGGGGTCGGCCCCAGCATTTT. The encoded protein is CASSQGLQGGRPQHF.